This T cell receptor (beta chain) was profiled in a study of blood T cell repertoires in COVID-19 (dated by TCRdb to about 2020). Background for the entire study: Collaborator samples came from the United States, Italy and Spain and covered acute and convalescent phases of COVID-19. Sample metadata almost always included a de-identified subject ID, COVID-19 status, age in years and sex. The repertoires were released in a freely available public database meant as a resource for research on the immune response to SARS-CoV-2. The prospective study material was composed of cDNA or gDNA derived from T cells, B-cell-depleted T cells, or PBMCs. Samples were obtained from the ongoing ImmuneRACE study (first 160 participants) and from 1,000 to 1,500 subjects provided by 6 global collaborators. Where HLA class I and class II types were available, the types were taken from metadata supplied by the sample provider, not from assay-based typing. Deeply sampled blood TCRbeta repertoires from subjects exposed to, actively infected with, or recovered from COVID-19 were included in the dataset.

The trim is 5 bases for V and 5 bases for J, with a gap of 10 bases between the germline ends. Taken from cysteine to phenylalanine, the CDR3 has 13 residues. The only DNA kept is the CDR3, 39 bases in frame from the first base. Comment on this clone: Its antigen remains undetermined. Base qualities are not at hand, and no much larger clone is one base apart.

The immunoSEQ Assay, a bias-controlled multiplex PCR, was used to amplify TCRbeta CDR3 regions from genomic DNA. The authors' analysis ran thus. Within the assay, amplification of reference gene primers was used to estimate how many nucleated cells each sample contained. To quantify the absolute abundance of each unique TCRbeta CDR3 rearrangement, sequence reads were collapsed and filtered. For each sample, productive Simpson clonality was calculated by taking the square root of Simpson's diversity index across productive rearrangements. The table comes from immuneACCESS by way of TCRdb, which keeps in-frame sequences with V and J called. Part of the clones is missing from these tables; in studies checked, under half for an unresolved V gene and the rest for unknown reasons. The DNA was the basis for D and trimming; V, J and clone size are from that table. The sample data list 300,000 or so clones, and roughly 90% of these were observed just once. The ten largest clones add up to 2.6% of the sample.

Enrolling through a virtual design, the prospective study's participants ranged in age from roughly 18 to 89 years and lived across roughly 23 United States geographic areas. To assign participants to cohorts, the prospective study relied on clinical history that participants themselves reported in a screening survey and a study questionnaire. Recovered participants in ImmuneRACE Cohort 3 were defined by two consecutive negative NP/OP PCR tests, clearance by a healthcare professional, or resolution of symptoms. Mobile phlebotomists in the prospective study collected whole blood, serum and a nasopharyngeal or oropharyngeal swab from every participant. Over an approximately 2-month period, participants in the prospective study had the option of providing additional blood draws and questionnaires. Before DNA extraction, blood samples from the prospective study were shipped at room temperature or frozen.

Points the paper makes about the study in general: The quantity of clinical and demographic metadata differed by source and by participant and was supplied without curation.

This receptor was taken from a man between 60 and 70 years old who had recovered from COVID-19. Sequencing was carried out using PBMCs or T cells enriched from blood (not recorded which). This chain joins TRBV12-3 or TRBV12-4 to TRBJ2-1; TRBD2 is a weak D gene call, 5 bases matching. The bases are TGTGCCAGCAGTCGACTATTAGACAATGAGCAGTTCTTC. Translated, it gives CASSRLLDNEQFF.